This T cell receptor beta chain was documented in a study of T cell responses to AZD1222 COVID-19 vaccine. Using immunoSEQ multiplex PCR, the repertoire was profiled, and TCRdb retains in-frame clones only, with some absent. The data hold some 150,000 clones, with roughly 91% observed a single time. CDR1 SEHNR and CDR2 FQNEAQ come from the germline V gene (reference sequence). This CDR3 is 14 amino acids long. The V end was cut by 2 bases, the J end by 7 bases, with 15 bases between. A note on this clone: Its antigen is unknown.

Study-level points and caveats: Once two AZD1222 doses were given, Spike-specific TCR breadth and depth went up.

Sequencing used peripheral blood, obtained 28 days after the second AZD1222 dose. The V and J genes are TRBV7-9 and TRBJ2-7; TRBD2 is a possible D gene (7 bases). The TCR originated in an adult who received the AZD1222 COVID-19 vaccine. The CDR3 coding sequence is TGTGCCAGCAGCTTAAGCGGGGCCAGGGGAGAGCAGTACTTC. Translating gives CASSLSGARGEQYF.